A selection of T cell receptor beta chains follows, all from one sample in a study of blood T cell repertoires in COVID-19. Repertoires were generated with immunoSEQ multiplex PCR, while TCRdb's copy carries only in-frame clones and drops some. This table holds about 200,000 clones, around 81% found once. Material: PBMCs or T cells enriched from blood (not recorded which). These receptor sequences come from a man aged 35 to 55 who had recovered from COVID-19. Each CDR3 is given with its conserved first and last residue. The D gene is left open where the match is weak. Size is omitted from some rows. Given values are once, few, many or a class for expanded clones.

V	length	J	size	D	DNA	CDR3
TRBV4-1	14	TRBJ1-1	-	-	TGCGCCAGCAGCCAGGGCGATATGAACACTGAAGCTTTCTTT	CASSQGDMNTEAFF
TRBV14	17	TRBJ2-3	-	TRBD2	TGTGCCAGCAGCCAAGGACTAGCGGGGGGCCGCACAGATACGCAGTATTTT	CASSQGLAGGRTDTQYF
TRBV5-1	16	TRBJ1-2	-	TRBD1	TGCGCCAGCAGCCCGACAGGGGGAAGAACTAACTATGGCTACACCTTC	CASSPTGGRTNYGYTF
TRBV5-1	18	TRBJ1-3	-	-	TGCGCCAGCAGCTTGGCCAGCAGAAGCGGACCTTCTGGAAACACCATATATTTT	CASSLASRSGPSGNTIYF
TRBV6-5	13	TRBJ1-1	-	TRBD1	TGTGCCAGCAGGTTGGACAGGGAGGCTGAAGCTTTCTTT	CASRLDREAEAFF
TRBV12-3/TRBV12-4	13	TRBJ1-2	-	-	TGTGCCAGCAGTTCGACAGGATTCTATGGCTACACCTTC	CASSSTGFYGYTF
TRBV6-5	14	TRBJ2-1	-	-	TGTGCCAGCAGGTCGTTGGGGGCTTACAATGAGCAGTTCTTC	CASRSLGAYNEQFF
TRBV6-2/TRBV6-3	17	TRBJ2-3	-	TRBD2	TGTGCCAGCAGTTACTCGTTAGCGGGGGAGCAAACAGATACGCAGTATTTT	CASSYSLAGEQTDTQYF
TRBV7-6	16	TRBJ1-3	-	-	TGTGCCAGCAGCTTAGCGTCAGGGTTCTCTGGAAACACCATATATTTT	CASSLASGFSGNTIYF
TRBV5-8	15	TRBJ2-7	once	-	TGTGCCAGCAGCGAGACCGGGACTGGTTCCTACGAGCAGTACTTC	CASSETGTGSYEQYF
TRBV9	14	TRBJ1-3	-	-	TGTGCCAGCAGCGTAGGGCCAGAAGGAAACACCATATATTTT	CASSVGPEGNTIYF
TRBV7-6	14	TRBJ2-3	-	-	TGTGCCAGCAGCTCGGGACTTGATACAGATACGCAGTATTTT	CASSSGLDTDTQYF
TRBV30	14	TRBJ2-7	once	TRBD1	TGTGCCTGGAGGGGTGAGACAGGGGGCTACGAGCAGTACTTC	CAWRGETGGYEQYF
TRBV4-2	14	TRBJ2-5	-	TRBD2	TGTGCCAGCAGCCGGGGACTACAAAGGGAGACCCAGTACTTC	CASSRGLQRETQYF
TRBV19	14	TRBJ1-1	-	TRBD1	TGTGCCAGTAGTCGGGACAGGGGGCTCGCTGAAGCTTTCTTT	CASSRDRGLAEAFF
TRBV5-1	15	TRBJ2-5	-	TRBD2	TGCGCCAGCAGCTGGGGAATGGGGGGGCAAGAGACCCAGTACTTC	CASSWGMGGQETQYF
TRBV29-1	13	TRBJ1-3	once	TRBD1	TGCAGCACCCGGGCAGGGGGCGCGAACACCATATATTTT	CSTRAGGANTIYF